The 22 T cell receptor beta chains below were found in one sample sequenced in a study of T cell clonality in common variable immunodeficiency (dated by TCRdb to 2015 to 2017). No antigen is known for these receptors. The library was built by means of the immunoSEQ multiplex PCR assay. TCRdb mirrors the immuneACCESS table, restricted to in-frame sequences. Some clones are absent from its copies; in checked studies, under half trace to an unresolved V gene, and the reason for the others is unknown. In this sample, 23,000 or so clones appear, none counted once only. The top ten hold approximately 8.9% of the sample. Paper-wide results and their limitations: Reportedly, TCRbeta sequences from CVID had fewer deletions and N-nucleotide insertions, and highly modified clones with 13 or more V deletions were absent from CVID.

The sample taken for sequencing was peripheral blood mononuclear cells. The receptor source for this set is a human donor with common variable immunodeficiency.

There are many counts of this clone. The sequenced fragment ends 3 residues before the CDR3 boundary, so the rest is inferred from the germline J gene. The chain has TRBV18 and TRBJ2-1; 12 bases map to TRBD1. This CDR3 has 21 residues. The ends lost 2 bases at V and 0 bases at J; junction bases unmatched: 14. Germline V gives CDR1 KGHSH, CDR2 LQKENI. CDR3 bases read: TGTGCCAGCTCACCATGGGGGCCCGGGACAGGGGGCATGAGCTCCTACAATGAG. The encoded protein is CASSPWGPGTGGMSSYNE. The CDR3, in full, reads CASSPWGPGTGGMSSYNEQFF.

This clone has more than one count but fewer than ten. Read data end 3 residues before the CDR3 end; the end is taken from the germline J gene. The gene calls are TRBV19 and TRBJ2-3; a possible D gene is TRBD2 (7 bases). Trimming shortened V by 7 bases and J by 5 bases, and 16 bases separated the two germline ends. Germline values: CDR1 LNHDA, CDR2 SQIVND (reference sequence). The CDR3 runs 14 residues. CDR3 DNA, as far as it was read: TGTGCCAGTAACCCCACGGGGGGCAGAGATACG. Its translation: CASNPTGGRDT. The CDR3, in full, reads CASNPTGGRDTQYF. The complete variable domain, with remaining parts taken from reference TRBV19 and TRBJ2-3, reads DGGITQSPKYLFRKEGQNVTLSCEQNLNHDAMYWYRQDPGQGLRLIYYSQIVNDFQKGDIAEGYSVSREKKESFPLTVTSAQKNPTAFYLCASNPTGGRDTQYFGPGTRLTVL.

A note on this clone: Read data end 3 residues before the CDR3 end; the end is taken from the germline J gene. This chain uses TRBV19 with TRBJ2-7; 9 positions match TRBD1. CDR3 size: 14 residues. V shed 3 bases, J shed 3 bases, and the junction held 3 bases outside the gene matches. Germline assignment: CDR1 LNHDA and CDR2 SQIVND (reference sequence). The CDR3 protein is CASSIGTGSYEQYF. Partial CDR3 DNA: TGTGCCAGTAGTATTGGGACAGGGAGCTACGAG.

There are a few counts of this clone. The read stops 3 residues short of the end of the CDR3; the missing end is completed from the germline J gene. The chain is built from TRBV7-9 and TRBJ2-7, with a tentative D call TRBD2 (6 bases). Looked up from germline, CDR1 is SEHNR and CDR2 is FQNEAQ (reference sequence). The ends were cut back, 8 bases at V and 6 bases at J, with 23 bases in the middle. The CDR3 covers 15 residues. CDR3: CASGPPGTGGGEQYF. The DNA read from the CDR3 is TGTGCCAGCGGCCCGCCGGGAACCGGGGGAGGCGAG.

This clone has ten or more counts. The read comes to an end 3 residues before the CDR3 does, leaving the germline J gene to fill in the end. The chain recombines TRBV20-1 with TRBJ2-1; TRBD2 agrees at 9 bases. The CDR3 runs to 20 residues. The germline CDR1 and CDR2 sequences are DFQATT and SNEGSKA (reference sequence). J gave up 1 base and V 2 bases, and 18 bases lay outside the gene matches. This CDR3 is CSARLPSGVESMRSYNEQFF. The part of the CDR3 DNA that was read is TGCAGTGCTAGACTGCCTAGCGGGGTCGAGAGTATGAGGTCCTACAATGAG.

There are many counts of this clone. The sequenced fragment ends 3 residues before the CDR3 boundary, so the rest is inferred from the germline J gene. The rearrangement uses TRBV4-2 and TRBJ2-1, with 7 bases that match TRBD2. The germline V gene encodes CDR1 LGHNA and CDR2 YNFKEQ. Losses at the gene ends were 0 bases for V and 9 bases for J; bases not matched to a gene: 8. The CDR3 runs to 15 residues. CDR3 DNA (partial): TGTGCCAGCAGCCAAGATCCGGGGAGGGAGACTGAG. Its protein product is CASSQDPGRETE. The full CDR3 reads CASSQDPGRETEQFF.

This clone was recorded at least ten times. Sequencing ends 3 residues short of the CDR3 end; the germline J gene provides the rest. This chain uses TRBV14 with TRBJ2-3, with 12 positions matching TRBD2. V lost 3 bases, J lost 3 bases, and 7 bases stayed unmatched. The CDR3 has 17 residues. Germline V CDR1 and CDR2: SGHDN, FVKESK. The sequenced part of the CDR3 DNA is TGTGCCAGCAGCCACCGACTAGCGGGAGACGGAACAGATACG. As protein: CASSHRLAGDGTDT. The full CDR3 protein is CASSHRLAGDGTDTQYF.

Concerning this clone: Read coverage stops 3 residues before the CDR3 terminus; the germline J gene supplies the remainder. This chain uses TRBV19 with TRBJ1-1, with a tentative D call TRBD1 (5 bases). Trimming pared 5 bases from V and 3 bases from J, leaving 25 bases between. The germline CDR1 and CDR2 sequences are LNHDA and SQIVND (reference sequence). This CDR3 comprises 18 residues. The CDR3 is CASSSNRGAFDWDTEAFF. Incomplete CDR3 DNA: TGTGCCAGTAGTTCCAACCGAGGGGCGTTTGACTGGGACACTGAA.

This clone is labeled as medium-sized (0.01 to 0.1%). The read finishes 3 residues shy of the CDR3 end, and the germline J gene is used to complete it. J is TRBJ2-2 and V is TRBV7-3; D might be TRBD1 (6 bases). Germline values: CDR1 SGHTA, CDR2 FQGTGA. This CDR3 is built from 15 residues. Trimming took off 5 bases at V and 0 bases at J, with 10 bases between the two ends. CDR3 bases read: TGTGCCAGCAGCCCGGGACATACGAACACCGGGGAG. Amino acid sequence: CASSPGHTNTGE. In full, the CDR3 reads CASSPGHTNTGELFF.

The sample holds many counts of this clone. The read halts 3 residues ahead of the CDR3 end, with the missing end drawn from the germline J gene. The chain couples TRBV2 to TRBJ2-7; D possibly uses TRBD1 or TRBD2 (5 bases each). Germline CDR1 reads SNHLY; CDR2 reads FYNNEI. This CDR3 has 14 amino acids. The V end lost 5 bases, the J end lost 6 bases, and 17 bases lay between the germline ends. CDR3 loop: CASSPTTVGGEQYF. Incomplete CDR3 DNA: TGTGCCAGCAGTCCCACGACAGTCGGAGGCGAG.

This clone appeared many times. The sequence runs out 3 residues before the end of the CDR3; the remainder is reconstructed from the germline J gene. The chain couples TRBV19 to TRBJ1-5; weak D call: TRBD1 (6 bases). V lost 6 bases, J lost 3 bases, and 15 bases lay in between. CDR3 length: 15 amino acids. Looked up from germline, CDR1 is LNHDA and CDR2 is SQIVND (reference sequence). The chain's CDR3 is CASRERQEPNQPQHF. The sequenced part of the CDR3 DNA is TGTGCCAGTAGGGAAAGACAGGAACCCAATCAGCCC.

This clone showed up many times. The DNA ends 3 residues before the CDR3 does, and the rest of the CDR3 is filled in from the germline J gene. The chain is built from TRBV19 and TRBJ2-5; 7 bases are shared with TRBD1. V dropped 6 bases and J dropped 2; count of bases not matched to a gene: 6. This CDR3 spans 14 amino acids. CDR1 is LNHDA and CDR2 is SQIVND in the germline V gene (reference sequence). Partial CDR3 DNA: TGTGCCAGTAGCATAATGGGACAGCAAGAGACC. Translated, it gives CASSIMGQQET. The whole CDR3 sequence is CASSIMGQQETQYF.

A word on this clone: Coverage ceases 3 residues before the CDR3 finishes, and the germline J gene fills in the end. This rearrangement joins TRBV7-9 to TRBJ1-1; 7 nucleotides agree with TRBD1. V lost 5 bases, J lost 5 bases, and 8 bases stayed unmatched. The germline V gene has CDR1 SEHNR and CDR2 FQNEAQ (reference sequence). This CDR3 is 14 amino acids long. The covered CDR3 bases are TGTGCCAGCAGCCATCCCCGACAGGGAACTGAA. Amino acid sequence: CASSHPRQGTE. The whole CDR3 reads CASSHPRQGTEAFF.

This clone has only a few counts. Read data end 3 residues before the CDR3 end; the end is taken from the germline J gene. The rearrangement links TRBV2 to TRBJ1-5; the D gene is possibly TRBD1 (6 bases). Trimming removed 7 bases at V and 3 bases at J, with 16 bases between. CDR3 length equals 15 residues. Germline CDR1 is SNHLY and CDR2 is FYNNEI. CDR3 region: CASKNRELDNQPQHF. Incomplete CDR3 DNA: TGTGCCAGCAAAAACAGGGAATTGGACAATCAGCCC.

A remark on this clone: The read is 3 residues too short to cover the CDR3 end, so that end is filled in from the germline J gene. This sequence joins TRBV19 and TRBJ1-1; 7 nucleotides align to TRBD1. The V gene's germline CDR1 is LNHDA and CDR2 SQIVND (reference sequence). This CDR3 is built from 13 residues. V trimming: 7 bases; J trimming: 4 bases; junction bases outside the gene matches: 6. The sequenced part of the CDR3 DNA is TGTGCCAGTATCAACAGGGGCGGCACTGAA. This codes for CASINRGGTE. The entire CDR3 is CASINRGGTEAFF.

About this clone itself: The read ends 3 residues before the CDR3 terminus; that terminus is restored from the germline J gene. The chain employs TRBV19 and TRBJ1-4; 8 nucleotides line up with TRBD1. The V segment lost 5 bases and the J segment 1 base; nucleotides outside the gene matches: 6. The CDR3 contains 16 residues. CDR1 LNHDA and CDR2 SQIVND come from the germline V gene (reference sequence). Here the CDR3 reads CASSSSTGGTNEKLFF. CDR3 DNA, as far as it was read: TGTGCCAGTAGTTCCAGTACAGGGGGAACTAATGAAAAA.

As for this clone: The missing CDR3 end, 3 residues past where the read stops, is filled in from the germline J gene. This sequence joins TRBV5-1 and TRBJ1-1; no clear D. Looked up from germline, CDR1 is SGHRS and CDR2 is YFSETQ. Trimming left V 0 bases short and J 0 bases short, with 6 bases between. The CDR3 length is 14 residues. The CDR3 protein is CASSLDGMNTEAFF. The sequenced part of the CDR3 DNA is TGCGCCAGCAGCTTGGATGGCATGAACACTGAA.

This clone was seen a handful of times. The CDR3 end lies 3 residues beyond the end of the read and is filled in from the germline J gene. The genes are TRBV18 and TRBJ2-3; D is unclear. The CDR3 extends over 14 amino acids. The V gene lost 6 bases and the J gene lost 3 bases, with 13 bases spanning the gap. The V gene's germline CDR1 is KGHSH and CDR2 LQKENI. CDR3 DNA (partial): TGTGCCAGCTCCCCCATCCCCAAAACAGATACG. This translates into CASSPIPKTDT. The entire CDR3 protein reads CASSPIPKTDTQYF.

There are many counts of this clone. The read falls 3 residues short of the CDR3 end, and the missing part is taken from the germline J gene. The chain is built from TRBV29-1 and TRBJ2-7; perhaps TRBD1 as D (6 bases). The ends were cut back, 7 bases at V and 3 bases at J, with 10 bases in the middle. The CDR3 length is 11 residues. Germline CDR1 is SQVTM and CDR2 is ANQGSEA. The CDR3 region is CSALRGYEQYF. Partial CDR3 DNA: TGCAGCGCGCTCAGGGGCTACGAG.

This clone appeared many times. The read falls 3 residues short of the CDR3 end, and the missing part is taken from the germline J gene. The J gene is TRBJ1-5, the V gene TRBV12-3 or TRBV12-4; TRBD1 matches 9 bases. The ends lost 4 bases at V and 3 bases at J; junction bases unmatched: 10. The CDR3 runs 17 residues. The CDR3 DNA, read in part, is TGTGCCAGCAGTTCATCAATACAGGGGGCTTTCAATCAGCCC. This translates into CASSSSIQGAFNQP. The CDR3 in its entirety is CASSSSIQGAFNQPQHF.

This clone was picked up a small number of times. The CDR3 end falls 3 residues outside the read, so it is completed with the germline J gene. The chain is built from TRBV19 and TRBJ2-1; 8 nucleotides line up with TRBD1. The V gene's germline CDR1 is LNHDA and CDR2 SQIVND (reference sequence). The junction had 10 bases not matched to a gene; V was cut back by 4 bases and J by 2 bases. CDR3 length equals 17 residues. CDR3 DNA, as far as it was read: TGTGCCAGTAGTAGGTCAGGGGGCAGGGGAGCCTACAATGAG. Protein: CASSRSGGRGAYNE. The whole CDR3 is CASSRSGGRGAYNEQFF. Based on the CDR3 plus reference TRBV19 and TRBJ2-1, the full variable domain is DGGITQSPKYLFRKEGQNVTLSCEQNLNHDAMYWYRQDPGQGLRLIYYSQIVNDFQKGDIAEGYSVSREKKESFPLTVTSAQKNPTAFYLCASSRSGGRGAYNEQFFGPGTRLTVL.

This clone has only a few counts. From the germline J gene comes the end of the CDR3, since the read stops 3 residues before it. The gene calls are TRBV5-5 and TRBJ1-5; possibly TRBD1 for D (5 bases). The CDR3 consists of 15 residues. V lost 1 base, J lost 0 bases, and 8 bases lay in between. Germline V gene lookup returns CDR1 SGHKS and CDR2 YYEKEE (reference sequence). CDR3 DNA, as far as it was read: TGTGCCAGCAGCTTGCGAGGGGATAGCAATCAGCCC. This codes for CASSLRGDSNQP. The full-length CDR3 reads as CASSLRGDSNQPQHF.